Below, 15 T cell receptor beta chains from the same sample are listed, as sequenced in a study of blood T cell repertoires in COVID-19. Sequencing was performed with immunoSEQ multiplex PCR; in TCRdb, only in-frame clones are kept and a portion is missing. The data hold about 210,000 clones, with roughly 77% observed a single time. Sequencing used PBMCs or T cells enriched from blood (not recorded which). The receptors were sampled from a man in his forties who had recovered from COVID-19.

The chain links TRBV13 to TRBJ1-6; D remains unclear. The germline CDR1 and CDR2 sequences are PRHDT and FYEKMQ (reference sequence). With 2 bases removed from V and 7 bases from J, the gap between germline ends came to 3 bases. The CDR3 covers 12 residues. CDR3 sequence: CASSLRNSPLHF. CDR3 DNA sequence: TGTGCCAGCAGCTTACGGAATTCACCCCTCCACTTT. Drawing the rest from reference TRBV13 and TRBJ1-6, the complete variable domain is AAGVIQSPRHLIKEKRETATLKCYPIPRHDTVYWYQQGPGQDPQFLISFYEKMQSDKGSIPDRFSAQQFSDYHSELNMSSLELGDSALYFCASSLRNSPLHFGNGTRLTVT.

This chain links TRBV28 with TRBJ2-7, with 14 positions matching TRBD2. Germline V gene sequence: CDR1 MDHEN, CDR2 SYDVKM. The CDR3 covers 15 residues. Trimming took 5 bases from V and 9 from J; bases not matched to a gene: 9. For the CDR3, the DNA is TGTGCCAGCAGTCCGGGACTAGCGGGAGTTGGCGCGCAGTACTTC. This encodes CASSPGLAGVGAQYF.

This clone was detected only a few times. This rearrangement joins TRBV19 to TRBJ1-5; 7 nucleotides agree with TRBD1. Germline V gene data show CDR1 as LNHDA and CDR2 as SQIVND (reference sequence). J lost 5 bases, V lost 1 base, and 8 bases had no gene match. This CDR3 has 16 amino acids. The CDR3 spells CASSIGDRAWDQPQHF. CDR3 nucleotide sequence: TGTGCCAGTAGTATAGGCGACAGGGCATGGGATCAGCCCCAGCATTTT.

A few counts support this clone. The V gene is TRBV27, the J gene TRBJ1-1; 8 nucleotides align to TRBD1. Germline V lookup: CDR1 MNHEY, CDR2 SMNVEV (reference sequence). The CDR3 totals 17 residues. The ends lost 5 bases at V and 5 bases at J; junction bases unmatched: 16. CDR3 sequence reads: CASSLSWTGFGGTEAFF. CDR3 DNA: TGTGCCAGCAGTCTCTCGTGGACAGGGTTTGGTGGGACTGAAGCTTTCTTT.

The chain links TRBV5-8 to TRBJ2-1; 7 bases fit TRBD1. Germline CDR1 SGHTS, CDR2 YDEGEE. The CDR3 has 14 amino acids. With 4 bases clipped from V and 4 bases from J, the junction kept 5 bases outside the gene matches. The CDR3 reads CASSDRVPYNEQFF. The DNA for the CDR3 is TGTGCCAGCAGCGACAGGGTCCCTTACAATGAGCAGTTCTTC.

The chain uses TRBV10-3 and TRBJ2-1; 10 bases line up with TRBD2. The V and J ends lost 0 bases and 13 bases, in that order; junction bases with no gene match: 6. This CDR3 has 14 residues. Germline V lookup: CDR1 ENHRY, CDR2 SYGVKD. The CDR3 is CAISESASGGAQFF. The CDR3 coding sequence is TGTGCCATCAGTGAGTCGGCTAGCGGGGGAGCTCAGTTCTTC.

The chain couples TRBV6-1 to TRBJ2-2, with D unresolved. The V and J ends lost 2 bases and 6 bases respectively, with 10 bases between them. Germline CDR1 MNHNS, CDR2 SASEGT. CDR3 length: 14 amino acids. The CDR3 coding sequence is TGTGCCAGCAGTGAAATCCCAGTGGCCGGGGAGCTGTTTTTT. It encodes CASSEIPVAGELFF.

CDR3: CASSLVWTGDGNQPQHF. In nucleotides, the CDR3 is TGTGCCAGCAGCTTAGTGTGGACAGGGGACGGCAATCAGCCCCAGCATTTT. The chain links TRBV7-8 to TRBJ1-5; 9 bases line up with TRBD1. Germline loops: CDR1 SGHVS, CDR2 FQNEAQ. Unmatched junction bases numbered 6, after V lost 1 base and J lost 2 bases. The CDR3 is 17 amino acids.

The rearrangement uses TRBV6-5 and TRBJ1-6; D is undetermined. The V gene's germline CDR1 is MNHEY and CDR2 SVGAGI. The CDR3 runs to 16 residues. Trimming pared 4 bases from V and 4 bases from J, leaving 14 bases between. Here the CDR3 reads CASSFGGRRYNSPLHF. The CDR3 DNA sequence: TGTGCCAGCAGTTTCGGAGGCAGGCGATATAATTCACCCCTCCACTTT.

The V gene is TRBV11-2, the J gene TRBJ2-7; 7 positions match TRBD2. The CDR3 contains 15 residues. The ends lost 6 bases at V and 2 bases at J; junction bases unmatched: 10. Germline loops: CDR1 SGHAT, CDR2 FQNNGV. The CDR3 protein is CASRSWGGTPYEQYF. The CDR3 DNA sequence: TGTGCCAGCAGGTCGTGGGGGGGGACTCCCTACGAGCAGTACTTC.

V usage is TRBV19 and J usage is TRBJ1-2; maybe TRBD1 (6 bases). CDR3 length equals 18 residues. Deletions cut 5 bases from V and 1 base from J, with 23 bases between. In germline, CDR1 is LNHDA, CDR2 SQIVND (reference sequence). Here the CDR3 DNA reads TGTGCCAGTAGTCCCGAGAAGAAATTGGGGGGGCTTAACTATGGCTACACCTTC. Translating it yields CASSPEKKLGGLNYGYTF. Full variable domain (remainder filled in from reference TRBV19 and TRBJ1-2): DGGITQSPKYLFRKEGQNVTLSCEQNLNHDAMYWYRQDPGQGLRLIYYSQIVNDFQKGDIAEGYSVSREKKESFPLTVTSAQKNPTAFYLCASSPEKKLGGLNYGYTFGSGTRLTVV.

V and J are TRBV9 and TRBJ2-3, with 7 bases lining up with TRBD2. From germline, CDR1 is SGDLS and CDR2 YYNGEE. V shed 4 bases, J shed 3 bases, and the junction held 8 bases outside the gene matches. The CDR3 sequence is 15 residues long. This chain's CDR3 is CASSPWAGETDTQYF. The CDR3 DNA reads as TGTGCCAGCAGCCCGTGGGCGGGAGAGACAGATACGCAGTATTTT.

V and J are TRBV3-1 (or the pseudogene TRBV3-2) and TRBJ2-2; D gene unclear. The CDR3 runs 14 residues. The germline V gene encodes CDR1 LGHDT and CDR2 YNNKEL (reference sequence). Trimming shortened V by 4 bases and J by 3 bases, and 9 bases separated the two germline ends. The CDR3 is CASSLPQDTGELFF. In DNA form, the CDR3 reads TGTGCCAGCAGCCTCCCCCAGGACACCGGGGAGCTGTTTTTT.

The chain has TRBV20-1 and TRBJ2-7; TRBD1 matches at 8 bases. Per germline, CDR1 DFQATT and CDR2 SNEGSKA (reference sequence). The CDR3 runs to 14 residues. The V segment lost 3 bases and the J segment 7 bases; nucleotides outside the gene matches: 11. This CDR3 is CSASRFQGAQEQYF. Here the CDR3 DNA reads TGCAGTGCTAGTCGGTTTCAGGGGGCTCAGGAGCAGTACTTC.

This chain links TRBV6-4 with TRBJ1-1, with D uncertain. This CDR3 contains 15 residues. Looked up from germline, CDR1 is MRHNA and CDR2 is SNTAGT. The germline V and J ends were trimmed by 5 bases and 0 bases, with 13 bases remaining between them. In DNA form, the CDR3 reads TGTGCCAGCAGTCGGACTCCTGGAATGAACACTGAAGCTTTCTTT. This codes for CASSRTPGMNTEAFF.